This T cell receptor beta chain came from a study of CXCR3-negative and CXCR3-positive naive CD8 T cells. Study in general: Cumulative TRB read yield was roughly 150 million, averaging about 1.5 +/- 0.3 million per library. Overall study results and limits: In both naive subsets diversity was comparably high, whereas memory CD8+ cells showed much lower diversity. CXCR3 levels fell partly with cryopreservation; most assays relied on fresh PBMCs.

The TRB libraries of cDNA were built by UMI-labeled 5' RACE. TCRdb derives one entry per CDR3 protein from the 5' RACE reads, leaving out DNA. The sample table includes about 26,000 distinct CDR3 sequences. With respect to this clonotype: Its antigen is currently unknown.

Naive cells were sorted as CD45RO-, CCR7+, CD27+ and CD95-. Specimen: naive CXCR3- CD8+ T cells from blood. Subset in this sample: CD45RO-CCR7+CD27+CD95- naive CD8+ T cells lacking CXCR3 (TNR3-). This receptor was identified in a human donor in good health. Some clones in this sample may be carry-over from other donors' samples.

CDR3 protein: CAWDPGTGTYNEQFF. The rearrangement uses TRBV30 and TRBJ2-1; TCRdb indicates TRBD1, and absent DNA this call remains unverified. The CDR3 spans 15 residues. Germline CDR1 GTSNPN, CDR2 SVGIG (reference sequence).